This TCR beta chain was profiled in a study of blood T cell repertoires in COVID-19. Seattle researchers signed up patients amid active infection and tracked them longitudinally. Method: immunoSEQ multiplex PCR; TCRdb's copy keeps in-frame clones and lacks some. The sample holds fewer than 350,000 clones, 88% seen once. This sequence originates from a woman aged 25 to 39 with COVID-19, enrolled during active disease. The sequencing input was peripheral blood.

CDR3 nucleotides: TGTGCCAGCACCCCCCCTCGAAGCGGGGGGGCCGATGATACGCAGTATTTT. This encodes CASTPPRSGGADDTQYF. The V call is TRBV7-9, the J call TRBJ2-3; 10 bases align to TRBD2. The CDR3 length is 17 residues. V lost 7 bases to trimming and J lost 6 bases; unmatched junction nucleotides: 16. Looked up from germline, CDR1 is SEHNR and CDR2 is FQNEAQ (reference sequence).